This T cell receptor (beta chain) was documented in a study of graft-versus-host responses after intestinal transplantation. Study outcomes and limitations: Those patients showing graft-donor T cell macrochimerism displayed high graft-versus-host to host-versus-graft clonal ratios in allografts. Some GvH clones appeared in ileal mucosa or blood before recipient bone marrow.

Germline CDR1 and CDR2: SGHAT and FQNNGV. This CDR3 is built from 19 residues. V was pared by 1 base and J by 4 bases, with 15 bases of the junction left unmatched. Notes on this clone: What it binds is unknown.

From the graft tissue, intraepithelial and lamina propria lymphocytes were released through processing. The method was immunoSEQ multiplex PCR; TCRdb's version includes in-frame clones alone and lacks a portion of them. Among fewer than 20,000 clones listed, 75% to 85% were seen once. The V and J genes are TRBV11-2 and TRBJ2-1; 8 nucleotides agree with TRBD2. The receptor was derived from a human patient who received an intestinal transplant, so some T cells may come from the graft donor. The material was ileum tissue, obtained about 100 days after intestinal transplant. The CDR3 coding sequence is TGTGCCAGCAGCTTAGTCGGGGCGGGAGGCAGAGCGGTGTACAATGAGCAGTTCTTC. The encoded protein is CASSLVGAGGRAVYNEQFF.